This T cell receptor (beta chain) was obtained from a study of beta chain features in type 1 diabetes. Study-level information: In all, some 100 million sorted cells from all samples were analyzed. Findings and limits, study-wide: Researchers caution that PCR might favor shorter templates, equally among patients and controls. Patients' naive, central memory and regulatory TCRB repertoires appeared more alike than those of healthy donors.

The study reverse transcribed the entire isolated RNA, so it sequenced expressed TCRB transcripts. TCRdb's copy holds only in-frame clones and misses some; the assay was immunoSEQ multiplex PCR. The sample shows approximately 400,000 clones, approximately 15% of them seen only once. CD4+ naive, central memory, regulatory and stem cell-like memory subsets were isolated by sorting on CD45RO/CCR7/CD25/CD127/CD95/CD27. This clone was counted only a few times. Its cognate antigen is unknown. This TCR came from a woman between 18 and 29 years old in good health. Sequences were obtained from naive CD4+ T cells from blood.

CDR3 residues: CASSLAPGDTSYNEQFF. The CDR3 DNA reads TGTGCCAGCAGCTTAGCGCCTGGAGATACATCCTACAATGAGCAGTTCTTC. The V and J genes are TRBV7-9 and TRBJ2-1, with unresolved D. The CDR3 is 17 amino acids. Per the germline V gene, CDR1 is SEHNR and CDR2 is FQNEAQ (reference sequence). Trimming removed 0 bases at V and 1 base at J, with 13 bases between.